The clone carrying this T cell receptor (beta chain) is categorized as hyperexpanded. The V and J ends lost 5 bases and 7 bases respectively, with 17 bases between them. From germline, CDR1 is MNHEY and CDR2 SVGAGI. The CDR3 runs to 15 residues. Though nominally healthy at sampling, donors likely had unrecorded immune exposures. This entry is derived from a study of cytomegalovirus exposure and HLA in healthy donors. PCR was performed using 60 Vbeta and 13 Jbeta primers. TCRdb keeps only in-frame clones here, not all; method: immunoSEQ multiplex PCR. The table includes 65,000 to 90,000 clones, about four fifths detected once.

The chain uses TRBV6-5 and TRBJ1-4, with a weak D call TRBD1 (6 bases). The clonotype was recovered from a woman aged 40 to 50 in good health and CMV-seropositive. Specimen: PBMCs. The CDR3: CASSPLSGTTEKLFF. CDR3 coding DNA: TGTGCCAGCAGTCCCCTCAGTGGGACAACTGAAAAACTGTTTTTT.